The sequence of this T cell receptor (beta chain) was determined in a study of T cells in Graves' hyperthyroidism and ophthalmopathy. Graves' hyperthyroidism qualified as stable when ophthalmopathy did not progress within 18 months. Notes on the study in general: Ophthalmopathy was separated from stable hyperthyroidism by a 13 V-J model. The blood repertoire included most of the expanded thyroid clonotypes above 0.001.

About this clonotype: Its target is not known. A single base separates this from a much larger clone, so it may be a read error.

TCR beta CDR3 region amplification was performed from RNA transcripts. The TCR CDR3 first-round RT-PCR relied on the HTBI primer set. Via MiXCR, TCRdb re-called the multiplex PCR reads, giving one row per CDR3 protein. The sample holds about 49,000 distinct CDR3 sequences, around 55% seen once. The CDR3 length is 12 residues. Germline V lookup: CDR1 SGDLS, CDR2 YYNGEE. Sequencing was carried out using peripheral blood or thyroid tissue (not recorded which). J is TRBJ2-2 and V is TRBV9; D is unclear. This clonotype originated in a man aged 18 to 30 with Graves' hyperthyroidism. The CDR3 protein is CASSPNAGELFF. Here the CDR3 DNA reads TGTGCCAGCTCGCCGAACGCCGGGGAGCTGTTTTTT.